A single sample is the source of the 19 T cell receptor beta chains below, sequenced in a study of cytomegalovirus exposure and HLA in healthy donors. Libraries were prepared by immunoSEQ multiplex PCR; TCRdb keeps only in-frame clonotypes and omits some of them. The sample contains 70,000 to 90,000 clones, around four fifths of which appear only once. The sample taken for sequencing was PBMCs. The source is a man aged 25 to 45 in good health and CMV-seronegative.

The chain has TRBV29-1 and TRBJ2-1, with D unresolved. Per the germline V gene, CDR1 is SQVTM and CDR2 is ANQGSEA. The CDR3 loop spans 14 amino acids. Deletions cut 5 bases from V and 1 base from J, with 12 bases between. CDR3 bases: TGCAGCGTTTCCCGAGTTTTGTCCTACAATGAGCAGTTCTTC. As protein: CSVSRVLSYNEQFF.

CDR3 amino acids: CASSFTGALLYNEQFF. DNA of the CDR3: TGTGCCAGCAGTTTTACAGGGGCCCTCCTGTACAATGAGCAGTTCTTC. The V gene is TRBV27, the J gene TRBJ2-1, with 7 bases fitting TRBD1. Germline V gene sequence: CDR1 MNHEY, CDR2 SMNVEV (reference sequence). The CDR3 consists of 16 residues. V was pared by 3 bases and J by 4 bases, with 9 bases of the junction left unmatched.

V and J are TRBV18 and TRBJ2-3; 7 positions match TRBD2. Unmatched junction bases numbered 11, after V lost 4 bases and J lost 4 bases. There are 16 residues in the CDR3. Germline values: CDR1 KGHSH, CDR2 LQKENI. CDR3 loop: CASSRGRDGAADTQYF. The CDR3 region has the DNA TGTGCCAGCTCACGAGGGAGGGACGGTGCGGCAGATACGCAGTATTTT.

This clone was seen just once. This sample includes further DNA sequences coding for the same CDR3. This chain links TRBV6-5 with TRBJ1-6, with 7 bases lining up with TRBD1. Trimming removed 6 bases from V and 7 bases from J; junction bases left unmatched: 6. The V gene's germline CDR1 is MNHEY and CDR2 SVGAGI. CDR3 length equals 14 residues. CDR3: CASSPDRINSPLHF. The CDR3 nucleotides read TGTGCCAGCAGCCCGGACAGGATCAATTCACCCCTCCACTTT.

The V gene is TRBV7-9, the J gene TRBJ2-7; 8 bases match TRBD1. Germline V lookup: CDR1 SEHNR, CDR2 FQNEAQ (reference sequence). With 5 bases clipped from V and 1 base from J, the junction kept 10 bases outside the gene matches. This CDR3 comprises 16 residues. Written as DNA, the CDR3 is TGTGCCAGCAGCGCCCGCGGGACAGGCGGTTCCTACGAGCAGTACTTC. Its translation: CASSARGTGGSYEQYF.

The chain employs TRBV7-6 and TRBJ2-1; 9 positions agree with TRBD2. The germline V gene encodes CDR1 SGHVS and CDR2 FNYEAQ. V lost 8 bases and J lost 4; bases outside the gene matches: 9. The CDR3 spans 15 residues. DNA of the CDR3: TGTGCCAGCCGGCGGGAGGGCCCGGGGTACAATGAGCAGTTCTTC. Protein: CASRREGPGYNEQFF.

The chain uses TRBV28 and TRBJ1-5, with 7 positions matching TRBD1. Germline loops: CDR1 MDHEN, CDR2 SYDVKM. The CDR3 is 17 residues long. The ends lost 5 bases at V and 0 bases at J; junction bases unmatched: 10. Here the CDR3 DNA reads TGTGCCAGCAGTCCTCCCCCGGGACAGTTTAGCAATCAGCCCCAGCATTTT. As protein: CASSPPPGQFSNQPQHF.

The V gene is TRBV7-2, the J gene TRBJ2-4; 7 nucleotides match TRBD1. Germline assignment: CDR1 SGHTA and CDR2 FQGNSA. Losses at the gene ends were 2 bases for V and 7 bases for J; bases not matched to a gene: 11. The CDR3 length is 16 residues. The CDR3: CASSLQPRGRLNIQYF. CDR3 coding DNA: TGTGCCAGCAGCTTACAGCCGAGGGGGCGATTGAACATTCAGTACTTC.

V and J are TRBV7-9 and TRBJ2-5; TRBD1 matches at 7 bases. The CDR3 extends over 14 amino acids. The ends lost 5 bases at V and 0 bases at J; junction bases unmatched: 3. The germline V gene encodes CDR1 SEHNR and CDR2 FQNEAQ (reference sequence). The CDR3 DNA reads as TGTGCCAGCAGCCCAGACAGGGACCAAGAGACCCAGTACTTC. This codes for CASSPDRDQETQYF. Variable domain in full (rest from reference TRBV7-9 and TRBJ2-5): DTGVSQNPRHKITKRGQNVTFRCDPISEHNRLYWYRQTLGQGPEFLTYFQNEAQLEKSRLLSDRFSAERPKGSFSTLEIQRTEQGDSAMYLCASSPDRDQETQYFGPGTRLLVL.

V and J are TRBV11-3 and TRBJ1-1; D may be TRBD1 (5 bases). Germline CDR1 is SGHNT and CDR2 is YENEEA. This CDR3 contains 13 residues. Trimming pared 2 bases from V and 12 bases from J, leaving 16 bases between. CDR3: CASSLPGFMRTFF. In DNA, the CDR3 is TGTGCCAGCAGCTTACCAGGGTTCATGAGAACTTTCTTT.

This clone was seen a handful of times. The CDR3 is CASSSGLAGSGELFF. For the CDR3, the DNA is TGCGCCAGCAGCTCAGGACTAGCGGGCTCCGGGGAGCTGTTTTTT. The chain is built from TRBV5-1 and TRBJ2-2, with 11 positions matching TRBD2. The CDR3 has 15 residues. Per the germline V gene, CDR1 is SGHRS and CDR2 is YFSETQ. V lost 3 bases, J lost 6 bases, and 4 bases stayed unmatched.

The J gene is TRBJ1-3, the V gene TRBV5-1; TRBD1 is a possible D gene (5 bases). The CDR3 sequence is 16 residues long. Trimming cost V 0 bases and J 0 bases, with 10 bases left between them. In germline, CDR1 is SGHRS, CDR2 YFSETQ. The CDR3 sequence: CASSLDRPGSGNTIYF. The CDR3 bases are TGCGCCAGCAGCTTGGACAGGCCAGGCTCTGGAAACACCATATATTTT.

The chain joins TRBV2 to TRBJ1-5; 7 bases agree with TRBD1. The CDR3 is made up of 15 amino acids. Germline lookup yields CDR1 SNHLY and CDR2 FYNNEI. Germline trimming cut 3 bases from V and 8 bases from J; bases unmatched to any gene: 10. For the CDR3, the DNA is TGTGCCAGCAGTGACGCGGACAGGCCGGTGGAGCCCCAGCATTTT. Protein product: CASSDADRPVEPQHF.

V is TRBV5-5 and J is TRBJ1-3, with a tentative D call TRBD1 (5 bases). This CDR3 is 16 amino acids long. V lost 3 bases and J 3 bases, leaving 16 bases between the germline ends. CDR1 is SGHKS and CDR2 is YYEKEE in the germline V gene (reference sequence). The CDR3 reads CASSSRDSPNGNTIYF. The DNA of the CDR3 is TGTGCCAGCAGCTCCCGGGACTCTCCTAATGGAAACACCATATATTTT.

Here the CDR3 reads CASSPHGGLAGDAAGELFF. The CDR3 bases are TGTGCCAGCTCACCACACGGCGGACTAGCGGGAGATGCTGCCGGGGAGCTGTTTTTT. The rearrangement joins TRBV18 to TRBJ2-2; the match to TRBD2 covers 13 bases. V was clipped by 1 base and J by 6 bases; unmatched bases: 11. Germline-derived CDR1 and CDR2 are KGHSH and LQKENI. The CDR3 runs to 19 residues.

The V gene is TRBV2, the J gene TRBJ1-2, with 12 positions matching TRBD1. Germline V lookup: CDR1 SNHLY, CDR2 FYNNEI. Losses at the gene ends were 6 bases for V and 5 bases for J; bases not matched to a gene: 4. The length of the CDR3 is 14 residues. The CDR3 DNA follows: TGTGCCAGCAGATGGGGACAGGGGGCGTATGGCTACACCTTC. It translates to CASRWGQGAYGYTF.

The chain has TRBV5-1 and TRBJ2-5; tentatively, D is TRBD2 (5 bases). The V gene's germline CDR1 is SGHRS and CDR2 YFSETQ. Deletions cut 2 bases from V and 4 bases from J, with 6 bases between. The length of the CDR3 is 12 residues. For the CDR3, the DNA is TGCGCCAGCAGCTTCCGGGGAGAGACCCAGTACTTC. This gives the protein CASSFRGETQYF.

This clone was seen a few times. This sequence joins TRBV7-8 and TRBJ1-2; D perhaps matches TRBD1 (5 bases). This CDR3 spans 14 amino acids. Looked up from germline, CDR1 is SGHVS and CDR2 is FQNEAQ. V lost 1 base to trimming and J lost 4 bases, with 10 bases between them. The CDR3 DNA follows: TGTGCCAGCAGCTTAGGTCGGACAATCTATGGCTACACCTTC. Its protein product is CASSLGRTIYGYTF.

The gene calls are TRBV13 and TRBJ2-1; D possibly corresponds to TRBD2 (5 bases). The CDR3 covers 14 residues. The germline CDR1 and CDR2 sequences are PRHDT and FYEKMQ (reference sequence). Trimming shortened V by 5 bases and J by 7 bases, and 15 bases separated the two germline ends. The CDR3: CASSLTNPGNEQFF. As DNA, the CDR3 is TGTGCCAGCAGCCTCACTAATCCGGGGAATGAGCAGTTCTTC.